This is a list of T cell receptor beta chains from one sample in a study of blood T cell repertoires in COVID-19. This table comes from immunoSEQ multiplex PCR, and its TCRdb copy is limited to in-frame clones, with some not included. The repertoire includes approximately 31,000 clones, just over 90% of them detected once, and approximately 0.88% sits in the top ten. Sequencing was performed on peripheral blood. The receptors here all came from a male donor with active COVID-19. Each CDR3 is given with its conserved first and last residue. The D gene is left open where the match is weak. The size of a clone is reported for some rows only, either as once, few or many, or as a class for expanded clones.

TRBV3-1/TRBV3-2,NA,TRBJ2-5,TRBD1,CASRRQGAQETQYF
TRBV5-4,NA,TRBJ1-2,NA,CASSFTTGPGYTF
TRBV5-6,NA,TRBJ2-7,NA,CASSRTRYYEQYF
TRBV18,NA,TRBJ2-5,NA,CASSLGSQETQYF
TRBV5-6,NA,TRBJ1-6,NA,CASRPRGSNSPLHF
TRBV18,NA,TRBJ2-7,TRBD1,CASSPGQGLGEQYF
TRBV7-9,NA,TRBJ2-3,TRBD2,CASSVGTSGGTDTQYF
TRBV18,NA,TRBJ2-5,NA,CASSPPGLQQETQYF
TRBV6-2/TRBV6-3,once,TRBJ2-5,NA,CASSYGGAKETQYF
TRBV7-2,NA,TRBJ2-1,TRBD2,CASSARGGASYNEQFF
TRBV27,NA,TRBJ1-2,TRBD1,CASSLSGQGTANYGYTF
TRBV3-1/TRBV3-2,NA,TRBJ2-3,TRBD1,CASSQDSLLRSGGKNTQYF
TRBV7-3,NA,TRBJ1-1,TRBD1,CASSSRTGENTEAFF
TRBV18,NA,TRBJ2-3,NA,CASSPARADTQYF
TRBV6-1,NA,TRBJ2-7,NA,CASSEDQVATYEQYF
TRBV5-1,NA,TRBJ2-1,TRBD2,CASSLRAGGGNEQFF
TRBV10-3,once,TRBJ1-5,TRBD1,CAISPGAGQGPMSYQQPQHF
TRBV5-1,NA,TRBJ2-5,NA,CASSLEQLYQETQYF
TRBV14,NA,TRBJ2-3,TRBD1,CASSQDADRIFSTDTQYF
TRBV7-2,NA,TRBJ1-2,NA,CASSLGVQRYGYTF
TRBV29-1,NA,TRBJ1-4,NA,CSGGWGGDEKLFF
TRBV6-2/TRBV6-3,NA,TRBJ1-5,TRBD1,CASSWTGPYQPQHF
TRBV18,once,TRBJ2-1,TRBD1,CASSGSGQAYNEQFF
TRBV18,NA,TRBJ2-3,TRBD1,CASSPTGASTDTQYF
TRBV5-6,NA,TRBJ1-1,TRBD1,CASSWDRGSTEAFF
TRBV9,NA,TRBJ2-1,NA,CASSLTGTTYNEQFF
TRBV6-1,NA,TRBJ2-5,TRBD2,CASSVLAGGPQETQYF
TRBV2,NA,TRBJ2-2,NA,CASRPTSMGTGELFF
TRBV4-2,NA,TRBJ1-3,NA,CASSQVRAGSGNTIYF
TRBV9,NA,TRBJ1-2,NA,CASSVVPNSYGYTF
TRBV19,NA,TRBJ1-6,NA,CASSQYNSPLHF